The 23 T cell receptor beta chains reported below all come from one sample, sequenced in a study of control samples from healthy donors and cancer patients. The method was immunoSEQ multiplex PCR; TCRdb's version includes in-frame clones alone and lacks a portion of them. The sample carries 95,000 to 150,000 clones, approximately 90% recorded once. The specimen sequenced was blood. These receptors came from a woman in her late teens or twenties in good health.

The V and J genes are TRBV6-5 and TRBJ1-1; D ambiguous. The CDR3 length is 15 residues. Germline CDR1 reads MNHEY; CDR2 reads SVGAGI. Trimming took off 0 bases at V and 7 bases at J, with 15 bases between the two ends. CDR3 sequence: CASSYSGSSGSEAFF. For the CDR3, the DNA is TGTGCCAGCAGTTACTCGGGGTCGTCCGGTAGTGAAGCTTTCTTT.

The chain carries TRBV13 and TRBJ1-2, with unresolved D. Trimming pared 0 bases from V and 6 bases from J, leaving 11 bases between. CDR1 and CDR2 from the germline V gene are PRHDT and FYEKMQ (reference sequence). The CDR3 is 14 residues long. As DNA, the CDR3 is TGTGCCAGCAGCTTAGGCCGCACCCGAAATGGCTACACCTTC. Translating it yields CASSLGRTRNGYTF.

This clone was seen a single time. CDR3 sequence: CASSGQGTETSTYEQYF. The CDR3 nucleotides are TGTGCCAGCAGTGGTCAGGGAACAGAGACTAGTACCTACGAGCAGTACTTC. The V and J genes are TRBV7-9 and TRBJ2-7; TRBD2 might be the D (6 bases). The V end was cut by 6 bases, the J end by 2 bases, with 23 bases between. This CDR3 contains 17 residues. From germline, CDR1 is SEHNR and CDR2 FQNEAQ (reference sequence).

This clone is a singleton in its sample. The chain couples TRBV6-2 or TRBV6-3 to TRBJ2-7, with TRBD2 matching 7 bases. Trimming removed 2 bases from V and 10 bases from J; junction bases left unmatched: 2. Germline V CDR1 and CDR2: MNHEY, SVGEGT. This CDR3 is 11 amino acids long. CDR3 bases: TGTGCCAGCAGTTACCCGGGACTACAGTACTTC. It specifies CASSYPGLQYF.

J is TRBJ1-1 and V is TRBV7-8; D is undetermined. The CDR3 runs 17 residues. V was cut by 2 bases and J by 1 base, with 17 bases left in between. CDR1 is SGHVS, CDR2 FQNEAQ, per germline. In DNA form, the CDR3 reads TGTGCCAGCAGCTTATTACCGCTCCCCGAGGGGAACACTGAAGCTTTCTTT. This gives the protein CASSLLPLPEGNTEAFF.

This sequence joins TRBV28 and TRBJ1-2; D may be TRBD1 (6 bases). CDR3 length: 14 amino acids. V lost 7 bases, J lost 3 bases, and 15 bases lay in between. From germline, CDR1 is MDHEN and CDR2 SYDVKM. The CDR3 region is CASNPGGRDYGYTF. DNA of the CDR3: TGTGCCAGCAATCCGGGGGGCAGAGACTATGGCTACACCTTC.

The J gene is TRBJ1-2, the V gene TRBV19; D unresolved. The V end was cut by 7 bases, the J end by 7 bases, with 10 bases between. Per germline, CDR1 LNHDA and CDR2 SQIVND (reference sequence). The CDR3 is made up of 11 amino acids. CDR3 sequence: CASNSRSGYTF. CDR3 nucleotide sequence: TGTGCCAGTAATTCAAGGAGTGGCTACACCTTC.

Comment on this clone: Other DNA sequences of this sample code for an identical CDR3. V gene TRBV27 combines with J gene TRBJ2-7; D unresolved. Trimming shortened V by 5 bases and J by 2 bases, and 16 bases separated the two germline ends. In germline, CDR1 is MNHEY, CDR2 SMNVEV (reference sequence). The CDR3 totals 15 residues. The CDR3 is CASSLGPGQAYEQYF. The CDR3 nucleotides are TGTGCCAGCAGTCTCGGCCCCGGGCAGGCCTACGAGCAGTACTTC.

The rearrangement uses TRBV5-1 and TRBJ2-5; no clear D. The CDR3 sequence is 12 residues long. V lost 0 bases, J lost 5 bases, and 5 bases lay in between. Germline values: CDR1 SGHRS, CDR2 YFSETQ. The CDR3 spells CASSLEAETQYF. The CDR3 DNA reads TGCGCCAGCAGCTTGGAAGCCGAGACCCAGTACTTC. The variable domain in full, completed from reference TRBV5-1 and TRBJ2-5, reads KAGVTQTPRYLIKTRGQQVTLSCSPISGHRSVSWYQQTPGQGLQFLFEYFSETQRNKGNFPGRFSGRQFSNSRSEMNVSTLELGDSALYLCASSLEAETQYFGPGTRLLVL.

The chain uses TRBV2 and TRBJ2-7; D is possibly TRBD2 (6 bases). The V gene lost 5 bases and the J gene lost 6 bases, with 8 bases spanning the gap. In germline, CDR1 is SNHLY, CDR2 FYNNEI. CDR3 size: 11 residues. The CDR3: CASSPGVEQYF. The DNA for the CDR3 is TGTGCCAGCAGTCCGGGGGTCGAGCAGTACTTC.

This CDR3 is CASSLLVGVEQFF. The DNA of the CDR3 is TGTGCCAGCAGCCTTTTGGTAGGGGTTGAGCAGTTCTTC. The V and J genes are TRBV14 and TRBJ2-1; TRBD1 is a possible D gene (5 bases). CDR1 and CDR2 from the germline V gene are SGHDN and FVKESK. V was clipped by 4 bases and J by 9 bases, with 13 bases between them. CDR3 length equals 13 residues.

CDR3 bases: TGTGCCAGCAGTTTAGGAGCCCCAATCGGGGAGCTGTTTTTT. It is translated as CASSLGAPIGELFF. The V call is TRBV27, the J call TRBJ2-2; D call uncertain. The ends were cut back, 2 bases at V and 7 bases at J, with 11 bases in the middle. Germline lookup yields CDR1 MNHEY and CDR2 SMNVEV (reference sequence). CDR3 length: 14 amino acids.

The CDR3 sequence: CASSPGGRGEKLFF. The CDR3, as DNA: TGTGCCAGCAGCCCCGGAGGACGCGGGGAAAAACTGTTTTTT. The chain employs TRBV11-2 and TRBJ1-4; no definite D call. The CDR3 spans 14 residues. CDR1 is SGHAT, CDR2 FQNNGV, per germline. V lost 5 bases to trimming and J lost 8 bases, with 15 bases between them.

The chain employs TRBV18 and TRBJ2-5; no clear D gene. CDR1 is KGHSH and CDR2 is LQKENI in the germline V gene. V lost 2 bases to trimming and J lost 2 bases, with 9 bases between them. There are 14 residues in the CDR3. CDR3 amino acids: CASSPVAGQETQYF. The CDR3 DNA reads as TGTGCCAGCTCACCAGTGGCCGGACAAGAGACCCAGTACTTC.

This sequence joins TRBV3-1 (or the pseudogene TRBV3-2) and TRBJ1-1, with D possibly matching TRBD1 (6 bases). The V end was cut by 0 bases, the J end by 0 bases, with 11 bases between. The CDR3 length is 16 residues. Germline lookup yields CDR1 LGHDT and CDR2 YNNKEL (reference sequence). CDR3 coding DNA: TGTGCCAGCAGCCAAGACAGTGGACAGCTGAACACTGAAGCTTTCTTT. It specifies CASSQDSGQLNTEAFF.

The chain uses TRBV24-1 and TRBJ1-1; D gene uncertain. Germline V CDR1 and CDR2: KGHDR, SFDVKD. V was trimmed by 8 bases and J by 5 bases, leaving 11 bases between them. The CDR3 contains 12 residues. CDR3 loop: CATKGRETEAFF. DNA of the CDR3: TGTGCCACCAAAGGGAGGGAAACTGAAGCTTTCTTT.

The chain uses TRBV7-8 and TRBJ2-6; D not resolved. The CDR3 runs 14 residues. Trimming stripped 4 bases from V and 3 bases from J, with 7 bases between. Per germline, CDR1 SGHVS and CDR2 FQNEAQ. CDR3 sequence reads: CASSSEFGANVLTF. The CDR3 DNA follows: TGTGCCAGCAGCTCAGAGTTTGGGGCCAACGTCCTGACTTTC. The full variable domain, rest sourced from reference TRBV7-8 and TRBJ2-6, is GAGVSQSPRYKVAKRGQDVALRCDPISGHVSLFWYQQALGQGPEFLTYFQNEAQLDKSGLPSDRFFAERPEGSVSTLKIQRTQQEDSAVYLCASSSEFGANVLTFGAGSRLTVL.

This chain connects TRBV7-3 to TRBJ2-5; no clear D gene. The CDR3 loop spans 15 amino acids. CDR1 SGHTA and CDR2 FQGTGA come from the germline V gene. V gave up 2 bases and J gave up 1 base, with 11 bases separating them. CDR3 sequence reads: CASSLRRESQETQYF. The CDR3 DNA sequence: TGTGCCAGCAGCTTACGCCGTGAGTCCCAAGAGACCCAGTACTTC.

This sequence joins TRBV7-2 and TRBJ2-7; perhaps TRBD2 as D (5 bases). The CDR3 totals 14 residues. Trimming shortened V by 5 bases and J by 7 bases, and 18 bases separated the two germline ends. Germline lookup yields CDR1 SGHTA and CDR2 FQGNSA. CDR3 DNA: TGTGCCAGCAGCCCCAGCCGGGAATCCCTGGAGCAGTACTTC. Protein product: CASSPSRESLEQYF.

J is TRBJ2-5 and V is TRBV6-9, with D perhaps TRBD2 (5 bases). V gave up 2 bases and J gave up 4 bases, with 11 bases separating them. This CDR3 contains 14 residues. Germline V gene data show CDR1 as MNHGY and CDR2 as SVAAGI. CDR3 DNA: TGTGCCAGCAGTTATCGGGGAGCGAGAGAGACCCAGTACTTC. Protein: CASSYRGARETQYF.

The chain has TRBV5-6 and TRBJ2-3, with D unresolved. This CDR3 spans 15 amino acids. Germline V CDR1 and CDR2: SGHDT, YYEEEE. With 3 bases removed from V and 0 bases from J, the gap between germline ends came to 11 bases. This CDR3 reads CASSSYIASTDTQYF. In DNA, the CDR3 is TGTGCCAGCAGCTCCTACATCGCTAGCACAGATACGCAGTATTTT.

The chain joins TRBV7-3 to TRBJ2-5, with D maybe TRBD1 (6 bases). V gave up 5 bases and J gave up 5 bases, with 15 bases separating them. Germline CDR1 and CDR2: SGHTA and FQGTGA. The CDR3 contains 14 residues. CDR3 region: CASSIGAGEETQYF. CDR3 nucleotides: TGTGCCAGCAGCATAGGGGCAGGGGAGGAGACCCAGTACTTC.

This clone was counted only a few times. The chain couples TRBV6-2 or TRBV6-3 to TRBJ1-5, with unresolved D. Germline V lookup: CDR1 MNHEY, CDR2 SVGEGT. V lost 4 bases, J lost 3 bases, and 7 bases lay in between. The CDR3 extends over 13 amino acids. The CDR3: CASSLVDNQPQHF. The CDR3 bases are TGTGCCAGCAGTTTGGTAGACAATCAGCCCCAGCATTTT.